The TCR beta chain under discussion was sequenced for a study of T cell responses to AZD1222 COVID-19 vaccine. Across the study: Pooling of second doses given at about 4 or about 12 weeks was done.

Trimming cost V 3 bases and J 0 bases; bases outside gene matches: 10. The germline gives CDR1 MNHEY, CDR2 SMNVEV (reference sequence). CDR3 size: 19 residues. A single count supports this clone. Its antigen remains unidentified. TCRdb keeps only in-frame clones here, not all; method: immunoSEQ multiplex PCR. The repertoire holds roughly 140,000 clones, with around nine tenths as singletons. Whole-study findings and limits: Close to half of spike-specific TCRs reportedly recognize unmutated variant regions. Vaccination with two AZD1222 doses was followed by a rise in Spike-specific TCR breadth and depth.

The rearrangement uses TRBV27 and TRBJ2-1, with 11 positions matching TRBD2. The sequencing here drew on peripheral blood, taken on day 0 of AZD1222 vaccination. The TCR comes from an adult in good health. The CDR3 reads CASSFLGLAGLSSYNEQFF. The CDR3 DNA reads TGTGCCAGCAGTTTTTTAGGACTAGCGGGCCTGAGCTCCTACAATGAGCAGTTCTTC.